The present T cell receptor (beta chain) was sequenced within a study of T cell responses to AZD1222 COVID-19 vaccine. The repertoire was sequenced with immunoSEQ multiplex PCR; TCRdb's copy has only in-frame clones and lacks some. This sample has about 140,000 clones, with under 95% found just once. Study findings and constraints: The peak T cell response came first, and repertoires were sampled only after it.

Regarding this clone: Its antigen remains unidentified.

Germline lookup yields CDR1 GTSNPN and CDR2 SVGIG (reference sequence). The CDR3 contains 14 residues. Trimming took off 2 bases at V and 7 bases at J, with 14 bases between the two ends. The sequenced sample was peripheral blood, obtained 28 days after the second dose of the MenACWY control vaccine. This TCR was sampled from an adult who received the MenACWY meningococcal vaccine as a control. The chain uses TRBV30 and TRBJ2-2; tentative D call: TRBD1 (6 bases). The CDR3 region has the DNA TGTGCCTGGAGTCCCGGGACATCATACGGGGAGCTGTTTTTT. Its protein is CAWSPGTSYGELFF.